This TCR beta chain was sequenced for a study of T cell responses to AZD1222 COVID-19 vaccine (dated by TCRdb to about 2021). Regarding the complete study: TCR sequencing was performed for 230 to 250 trial participants, of whom about 200 were given two doses of AZD1222 and some 25 were given two doses of MenACWY control vaccine. Trial participants were enrolled by age into subgroups of 18-55, 56-69 and 70-plus years, and around 150, 28 and 57 TCR-sequenced participants, respectively, were included in these subgroups. What the authors observed across the whole study: Participants were mostly white British, with more females than males. The authors suggested clonal diversity may have been underestimated. Because no samples from the day 14 peak response were available, repertoires could be characterized only after the peak T cell response. A significant rise in spike-specific TCR breadth and depth was observed after two AZD1222 doses relative to day 0 and relative to MenACWY recipients. In the small 56-69-year group, the increase in depth fell short of significance, most likely because of low power. Reportedly, close to half of the unique spike-specific TCRs recognized epitopes lying outside the regions that are mutated in the B.1.351 and B.1.1.7 variants. Conclusions about previously exposed vaccinees are limited because only five to seven AZD1222 recipients were SARS-CoV-2 seropositive at baseline. CD4 TCRs associated with the vaccine covered the entire spike protein, and the dominant responses were in regions 160-218 and 743-854.

The germline ends are 16 bases apart after V is trimmed by 5 bases and J by 5 bases. The CDR3 runs 15 residues from the cysteine to the phenylalanine. The read is trimmed to its CDR3 DNA, 45 bases read in frame from base 1. The germline V gene (reference sequence) specifies SEHNR as CDR1 and FQNEAQ as CDR2. The time point label, as the study defines it: about 28 days (+/-7) after the second vaccine dose. Because spike-specific TCR depth and breadth did not differ between the two schedules, AZD1222 recipients who got a second dose at roughly 4 weeks were pooled with those who got a second dose at roughly 12 weeks. Vaccinee samples came from UK trials COV001 and COV002, including a single-blind randomized controlled phase 2/3 trial of AZD1222 (ChAdOx1 nCoV-19) in healthy adults. For TCRbeta chain sequencing, PBMC samples were collected from trial participants at day 0 and at day 28 after the second dose.

The CDR3 regions of human TCRbeta chains were subjected to immunosequencing. The published analysis was carried out like this. TCRs in the repertoires were matched against a reference library of SARS-CoV-2-specific TCRs that had been generated with the MIRA antigen-specificity platform. Breadth was defined as the fraction of unique TCRs that were SARS-CoV-2-associated. Depth was defined as the fraction of total T cells that were SARS-CoV-2-associated. Using the MIRA data, each spike-specific TCR was assigned both to the spike region to which the TCR was reactive and to a CD4 or CD8 class. Log10-transformed breadth and depth values were compared by one-way ANOVA with Sidak's multiple comparisons tests. Entries here come from immuneACCESS through TCRdb and include only in-frame sequences with V and J called. Some clones fail to appear in such tables; in the studies checked, an unresolved V gene covers under half of the shortfall, and the cause of the remainder is unknown. That table supplies the V and J calls and clone size; D and trimming were determined from the DNA. Present in this sample are more than 150,000 clones, 88% of which were seen just once. Roughly a quarter of the sample is held by the ten biggest clonotypes.

This clone appeared a few times. No antigen is known for it. Within one base of it there is no much larger clone, and no base qualities were kept. The TCR comes from an adult who received the AZD1222 COVID-19 vaccine. In this chain, TRBV7-9 is recombined with TRBJ1-5; possibly the D gene is TRBD1, per 5 matching bases. This material consisted of peripheral blood, taken 28 days after the second AZD1222 dose. Here the CDR3 is given as CASSRGPNGDQPQHF. DNA sequence: TGTGCCAGCAGCCGGGGACCTAACGGAGATCAGCCCCAGCATTTT.